A single sample is the source of the 10 T cell receptor beta chains below, sequenced in a study of glioma-infiltrating T cells (dated by TCRdb to the mid-2010s). Instrument on record: Illumina MiSeq. TCR alpha and beta CDR3 regions were amplified with the iRepertoire nested amplicon-rescue multiplex PCR (arm-PCR) platform from RNA. TCRdb trimmed the raw reads at Q25, called clones with MiXCR and kept productive beta chains. Every entry covers one CDR3 protein and lists the most common genes and DNA from its rows. The sample table shows roughly 350,000 distinct CDR3 sequences, and roughly 41% are seen once. Jointly, the top ten make up around 13% of the sample. Material for sequencing was glioma tissue, nonneoplastic brain tissue, or PBMCs (not recorded which). The source of these receptors is a human donor with low-grade glioma or glioblastoma, undergoing nonglioma brain surgery, or in good health (not recorded which).

This clonotype was detected a few times. The chain couples TRBV6-2 or TRBV6-3 to TRBJ2-1; 11 bases align to TRBD2. Germline CDR1 is MNHEY and CDR2 is SVGEGT. The CDR3 covers 13 residues. J lost 14 bases, V lost 6 bases, and 9 bases had no gene match. Written as DNA, the CDR3 is TGTGCCAGCAGCTTACGCCTAGCGGGAGGTGAGTTCTTC. It specifies CASSLRLAGGEFF.

This clonotype was recorded a few times. The V gene is TRBV5-4, the J gene TRBJ2-1, with TRBD1 identical over 9 bases. V lost 4 bases to trimming and J lost 7 bases; unmatched junction nucleotides: 6. Per the germline V gene, CDR1 is SGHNT and CDR2 is YYREEE (reference sequence). This CDR3 contains 14 residues. The CDR3 sequence: CASSPRDRVNEQFF. In nucleotides, the CDR3 is TGTGCCAGCAGCCCAAGGGACAGGGTAAATGAGCAGTTCTTC.

The V and J genes are TRBV25-1 and TRBJ1-6; no clear D gene. Germline V lookup: CDR1 MGHDK, CDR2 SYGVNS. V shed 3 bases and J shed 5 bases, with 8 bases lying between them. This CDR3 spans 14 amino acids. DNA of the CDR3: TGTGCCAGCAGTGACAGCTGGGATAATTCACCCCTCCACTTT. Residues: CASSDSWDNSPLHF.

The J gene is TRBJ2-3, the V gene TRBV28; perhaps TRBD2 as D (7 bases). V lost 5 bases to trimming and J lost 1 base, with 19 bases between them. This CDR3 has 17 residues. Per the germline V gene, CDR1 is MDHEN and CDR2 is SYDVKM. The chain's CDR3 is CASSQRTVLAGTDTQYF. The CDR3 DNA follows: TGTGCCAGCAGTCAAAGGACAGTGCTAGCGGGCACAGATACGCAGTATTTT.

The V and J genes are TRBV4-1 and TRBJ2-1; D remains unclear. V gave up 0 bases and J gave up 0 bases, with 12 bases separating them. Germline V gives CDR1 MGHRA, CDR2 YSYEKL. This CDR3 comprises 17 residues. CDR3 loop: CASSQDENAFSYNEQFF. The CDR3 region has the DNA TGCGCCAGCAGCCAAGATGAAAATGCGTTCTCCTACAATGAGCAGTTCTTC.

CDR3 nucleotides: TGTGCCAGCGTCCTTCAATTGGGGGGTCACGAGCAGTACTTC. The encoded protein is CASVLQLGGHEQYF. V and J are TRBV5-4 and TRBJ2-7; maybe TRBD2 (6 bases). The CDR3 extends over 14 amino acids. V lost 7 bases, J lost 5 bases, and 19 bases lay in between. The germline gives CDR1 SGHNT, CDR2 YYREEE (reference sequence).

The chain joins TRBV12-3 or TRBV12-4 to TRBJ1-4; 8 positions agree with TRBD1. CDR3 length: 14 residues. The V gene end was trimmed by 3 bases and the J gene end by 9 bases; junction bases not matched to a gene: 6. DNA of the CDR3: TGTGCCAGCAGTTTTGGACAGGGTGTACAAAAACTGTTTTTT. This encodes CASSFGQGVQKLFF.

Worth noting for this clonotype: A read error may be the cause here, since a much bigger clone is one base away. V and J are TRBV7-3 and TRBJ2-7, with D uncertain. Germline assignment: CDR1 SGHTA and CDR2 FQGTGA. CDR3 length: 13 amino acids. The DNA of the CDR3 is TGTGCCACCAGCTTAGGGAACTCCTACGAGCAGTACTTC. Amino acid sequence: CATSLGNSYEQYF.

The rearrangement links TRBV2 to TRBJ2-1; D call uncertain. V lost 3 bases, J lost 10 bases, and 4 bases lay in between. The CDR3 is 10 amino acids. Germline V lookup: CDR1 SNHLY, CDR2 FYNNEI. CDR3 sequence reads: CASSDPEQFF. CDR3 nucleotide sequence: TGTGCCAGCAGTGATCCCGAGCAGTTCTTC.

Regarding this clonotype: The junction does not match germline at one end; this may be a read error. The chain carries TRBV7-3 and TRBJ1-1, with D perhaps TRBD1 (5 bases). Germline V gene lookup returns CDR1 SGHTA and CDR2 FQGTGA. This CDR3 is built from 16 residues. Written as DNA, the CDR3 is TGTGCCAGCAGCTTGGGTGAGACGGTTGAGGGGACTGAAGCCTTCTTT. Residues: CASSLGETVEGTEAFF.